The rows below give T cell receptor beta chains drawn from one sample of a study of T cells after yellow fever vaccination. TCRdb ran MiXCR on the 5' RACE reads and lists one entry per CDR3 protein. The sample consists of 610,000 or so distinct CDR3 sequences, roughly 12% of them appearing once. The material sequenced was PBMCs, taken on the day of the yellow fever booster vaccination. Every receptor here comes from a young man who received the YFV17D yellow fever vaccine. The CDR3 runs from the conserved cysteine through the conserved F or W.

cdr3_aa,j_call,v_call
CASSSRAGGWNEQYF,TRBJ2-7,TRBV5-1
CASSSSGGKGTGELFF,TRBJ2-2,TRBV9
CSASYTYNEQFF,TRBJ2-1,TRBV20-1
CASSFYGGGPQHF,TRBJ1-5,TRBV27
CASSLFGLAGVISYEQYF,TRBJ2-7,TRBV6-2/TRBV6-3
CASSLYRLAGGYTQYF,TRBJ2-3,TRBV5-4
CASSWRDYNEQYF,TRBJ2-7,TRBV7-2
CSARSLAETSTDTQYF,TRBJ2-3,TRBV20-1
CSASRQSGEKLFF,TRBJ1-4,TRBV20-1
CASSPYLGQSHQPQHF,TRBJ1-5,TRBV7-2
CASSMDPLGELFF,TRBJ2-2,TRBV19
CASSPNPLSSGELFF,TRBJ2-2,TRBV6-1
CACGAGNSPLHF,TRBJ1-6,TRBV28
CSATGLAGGPRADTQYF,TRBJ2-3,TRBV20-1
CASSPSSVNTGELFF,TRBJ2-2,TRBV7-9
CASSQIGVNTEAFF,TRBJ1-1,TRBV4-3
CASSIAGGSTDTQYF,TRBJ2-3,TRBV2
CASSGVYGYTF,TRBJ1-2,TRBV5-1
CASSPRRSGNYEQYF,TRBJ2-7,TRBV23-1
CASSLLLAGGADTQYF,TRBJ2-3,TRBV5-1
CASSTPGTSGSFSYNEQFF,TRBJ2-1,TRBV21-1
CASSKLAGNYEQYF,TRBJ2-7,TRBV6-1
CSASTGTSAYNEQFF,TRBJ2-1,TRBV20-1
CSATTGYAYEQYF,TRBJ2-7,TRBV29-1
CASSLGTGGYTF,TRBJ1-2,TRBV12-3/TRBV12-4
CASSYRASSTDTQYF,TRBJ2-3,TRBV7-9
CASSQGQLQETQYF,TRBJ2-5,TRBV5-6
CASSVQGSGWAQHF,TRBJ1-5,TRBV21-1
CASSLGGTRIQETQYF,TRBJ2-5,TRBV7-2
CASSLLAGDVNGELFF,TRBJ2-2,TRBV6-1
CASSVIAGAPYNEQFF,TRBJ2-1,TRBV7-6
CATRRREGLNNEQFF,TRBJ2-1,TRBV14
CAISESSQNYEQYF,TRBJ2-7,TRBV10-3
CSVPATGGMNTEAFF,TRBJ1-1,TRBV20-1
CASSLVAASQETQYF,TRBJ2-5,TRBV7-2
CSAGGGIAKNIQYF,TRBJ2-4,TRBV20-1
CASSFLLPGLAADEQFF,TRBJ2-1,TRBV19
CASSPDGGRAPGELFF,TRBJ2-2,TRBV3-1
CSAIRTGSSYEQYF,TRBJ2-7,TRBV29-1
CASRTKGGTEAFF,TRBJ1-1,TRBV3-1
CASTETGVRETQYF,TRBJ2-5,TRBV6-2/TRBV6-3
CASRGEVTDTQYF,TRBJ2-3,TRBV12-3/TRBV12-4
CSARETPPVAGSFNEQFF,TRBJ2-1,TRBV20-1
CATSRLAGVSHNEQFF,TRBJ2-1,TRBV15
CASSVDRGRDTQYF,TRBJ2-3,TRBV28
CASSFVRTTAKNIQYF,TRBJ2-4,TRBV5-5
CASSSPGTSGLPLPGANVLTF,TRBJ2-6,TRBV11-3
CASSFINRGGTEAFF,TRBJ1-1,TRBV12-3/TRBV12-4
CATSAETGQGNEKLFF,TRBJ1-4,TRBV15
CASSSPPLTNVLTF,TRBJ2-6,TRBV7-2
CASSDSRGVKNYGYTF,TRBJ1-2,TRBV7-9
CASSLWREREQYF,TRBJ2-7,TRBV11-2
CASSQVLAGVTTDTQYF,TRBJ2-3,TRBV4-3
CASSLSTATDTQYF,TRBJ2-3,TRBV7-9
CSATRTGPDQPQHF,TRBJ1-5,TRBV20-1
CASSVGEGGVSSYEQYF,TRBJ2-7,TRBV9
CSAGTGGSSYEQYF,TRBJ2-7,TRBV29-1
CAWASTGQSPLHF,TRBJ1-6,TRBV30
CASSSGLASTGELFF,TRBJ2-2,TRBV5-5
CASSIRTSVPSTDTQYF,TRBJ2-3,TRBV5-1